This TCR beta chain was identified in a study of shared clonotypes between healthy human individuals. Sequencing used immunoSEQ multiplex PCR; TCRdb keeps in-frame clones, though not all of them. The table includes approximately 340,000 clones, less than 85% detected once. Germline lookup yields CDR1 SGHDT and CDR2 YYEEEE. V shed 5 bases and J 4 bases; nucleotides not matched to a gene: 8. This CDR3 region has 15 residues. The receptor's source is a young man in good health. The sequencing input was memory CD4+ T cells sorted from blood. Subset denoted: CD45RA-negative fraction. The chain employs TRBV5-6 and TRBJ2-2; 7 bases are a match to TRBD2. The CDR3 coding sequence is TGTGCCAGCAGGGTGGGACTACTTCTCACCGGGGAGCTGTTTTTT. The encoded protein is CASRVGLLLTGELFF. Drawing the rest from reference TRBV5-6 and TRBJ2-2, the complete variable domain is DAGVTQSPTHLIKTRGQQVTLRCSPKSGHDTVSWYQQALGQGPQFIFQYYEEEERQRGNFPDRFSGHQFPNYSSELNVNALLLGDSALYLCASRVGLLLTGELFFGEGSRLTVL.